These T cell receptor beta chains were read from a single sample in a study of OX40 agonist ivuxolimab in advanced cancers. Using immunoSEQ multiplex PCR, the repertoire was profiled, and TCRdb retains in-frame clones only, with some absent. The profile shows around 74,000 clones, 85% of them singletons. The sequencing used CD4+ or CD8+ T cells sorted from blood, collected in a trial of the OX40 agonist ivuxolimab. Receptor source: an adult with an advanced solid tumor such as melanoma, head and neck, liver or kidney cancer. The CDR3 runs from the conserved cysteine through the conserved F or W. Fields, in order: clone size, V gene, D gene, J gene, CDR3 protein, CDR3 DNA. D genes are given only for firm matches. The size field is filled for only some rows; it gives once, few, many or a size class.

>NA|TRBV2|NA|TRBJ1-5
CASSDPGAQPQHF
TGTGCCAGCAGTGACCCAGGGGCGCAGCCCCAGCATTTT
>NA|TRBV9|TRBD2|TRBJ2-1
CASSVGTSGGYNEQFF
TGTGCCAGCAGCGTAGGGACTAGCGGGGGCTACAATGAGCAGTTCTTC
>NA|TRBV19|NA|TRBJ1-2
CASSMEQNYGYTF
TGTGCCAGTAGTATGGAACAGAACTATGGCTACACCTTC
>NA|TRBV18|NA|TRBJ2-7
CASSPPGFEQYF
TGTGCCAGCTCACCACCGGGGTTCGAGCAGTACTTC
>NA|TRBV7-2|NA|TRBJ2-1
CASSQQGGNEQFF
TGTGCCAGCAGCCAGCAGGGAGGTAATGAGCAGTTCTTC
>NA|TRBV19|TRBD1|TRBJ1-1
CASSHTSGTGANTEAFF
TGTGCCAGTAGTCACACCTCCGGGACAGGGGCCAATACTGAAGCTTTCTTT
>NA|TRBV19|NA|TRBJ2-7
CASSPTTVSLYEQYF
TGTGCCAGTAGTCCGACGACAGTCTCACTATACGAGCAGTACTTC
>NA|TRBV29-1|NA|TRBJ2-5
CSARDWKETQYF
TGCAGCGCAAGGGACTGGAAGGAGACCCAGTACTTC
>NA|TRBV6-6|NA|TRBJ1-1
CASNSLLGGNTEAFF
TGTGCCAGCAACTCCCTCCTGGGCGGGAACACTGAAGCTTTCTTT
>NA|TRBV6-4|TRBD1|TRBJ1-5
CASSGQGALSNQPQHF
TGTGCCAGCAGTGGACAGGGGGCGCTTAGCAATCAGCCCCAGCATTTT
>once|TRBV30|TRBD2|TRBJ2-7
CAWSSTGEGSYEQYF
TGTGCCTGGAGTTCCACCGGGGAGGGGTCCTACGAGCAGTACTTC
>NA|TRBV15|NA|TRBJ1-3
CATSILDF
TGTGCCACCAGCATCTTAGATTTT
>NA|TRBV5-5|NA|TRBJ2-5
CASSATGLTETQYF
TGTGCCAGCAGCGCGACAGGCCTGACAGAGACCCAGTACTTC
>NA|TRBV5-1|NA|TRBJ2-4
CASRSEVAKNIQYF
TGCGCCAGCCGTTCGGAAGTCGCCAAAAACATTCAGTACTTC
>NA|TRBV5-6|NA|TRBJ1-1
CASSLDRNTEAFF
TGTGCCAGCAGCTTGGACAGGAACACTGAAGCTTTCTTT
>NA|TRBV18|NA|TRBJ1-3
CASSSRATGNSGNTIYF
TGTGCCAGCTCATCACGGGCCACAGGGAACTCTGGAAACACCATATATTTT
>NA|TRBV30|NA|TRBJ1-2
CAWSVGSSRSYGYTF
TGTGCCTGGAGTGTAGGCTCTAGCAGGAGCTATGGCTACACCTTC
>NA|TRBV6-5|NA|TRBJ2-3
CASTSLGDTQYF
TGTGCCAGCACCAGCCTGGGAGATACGCAGTATTTT
>NA|TRBV7-9|NA|TRBJ2-1
CASSLGFKGVF
TGTGCCAGCAGCCTGGGCTTCAAAGGGGTCTTC
>NA|TRBV7-9|NA|TRBJ1-6
CASSLADSPLHF
TGTGCCAGCAGCTTAGCGGATTCACCCCTCCACTTT
>NA|TRBV27|TRBD2|TRBJ2-3
CASSSGGGAGTDTQYF
TGTGCCAGCAGTTCTGGCGGGGGGGCCGGGACAGATACGCAGTATTTT
>NA|TRBV5-4|NA|TRBJ1-2
CASSLVTRGTAGGYYGYTF
TGTGCCAGCAGCTTGGTCACTCGGGGGACGGCCGGTGGATACTATGGCTACACCTTC
>NA|TRBV4-3|TRBD1|TRBJ2-1
CASSQEGQGRQFF
TGCGCCAGCAGCCAAGAGGGACAGGGGCGGCAGTTCTTC
>few|TRBV9|NA|TRBJ1-2
CASSVDTDYGYTF
TGTGCCAGCAGCGTAGACACAGATTATGGCTACACCTTC
>NA|TRBV19|TRBD2|TRBJ2-1
CASRLRLGGGAGEQFF
TGTGCCAGTAGACTGAGGTTGGGCGGGGGGGCCGGTGAGCAGTTCTTC
>NA|TRBV12-5|TRBD2|TRBJ2-5
CASARTSGGSQETQYF
TGTGCTAGTGCTCGGACTAGCGGGGGGTCTCAAGAGACCCAGTACTTC
>NA|TRBV30|NA|TRBJ2-3
CAWSVYSPSTSTDTQYF
TGTGCCTGGAGTGTCTACTCACCCTCAACTAGCACAGATACGCAGTATTTT
>NA|TRBV5-4|NA|TRBJ2-5
CASRRPGNQETQYF
TGTGCCAGCAGACGCCCCGGGAACCAAGAGACCCAGTACTTC
>NA|TRBV19|NA|TRBJ2-2
CASSSPQDSRWGTGELFF
TGTGCCAGTAGTTCTCCCCAGGATAGCCGGTGGGGAACCGGGGAGCTGTTTTTT
>NA|TRBV5-8|TRBD1|TRBJ2-1
CASSTGTGRGGEQFF
TGTGCCAGCAGTACCGGGACAGGGAGGGGCGGGGAGCAGTTCTTC
>NA|TRBV6-1|NA|TRBJ1-5
CASSESWQGKLPQHF
TGTGCCAGCAGTGAATCCTGGCAGGGCAAACTGCCCCAGCATTTT
>NA|TRBV11-2|NA|TRBJ2-7
CASSSSLQGPYEQYF
TGTGCCAGCAGCTCATCCCTACAGGGTCCTTACGAGCAGTACTTC
>few|TRBV14|NA|TRBJ2-5
CASSQATVGVRETQYF
TGTGCCAGCAGCCAAGCTACGGTGGGGGTCCGGGAGACCCAGTACTTC
>NA|TRBV5-1|TRBD1|TRBJ1-3
CASSLETTGFGNTIYF
TGCGCCAGCAGCTTGGAAACGACAGGGTTCGGAAACACCATATATTTT
>NA|TRBV7-8|NA|TRBJ2-3
CASSPGAQLDTQYF
TGTGCCAGCAGCCCCGGTGCGCAGCTAGATACGCAGTATTTT
>NA|TRBV7-2|NA|TRBJ2-7
CASTPLAESYEQYF
TGTGCCAGCACTCCCCTAGCAGAGTCCTACGAGCAGTACTTC
>once|TRBV28|NA|TRBJ2-7
CASTTAGRSYEQYF
TGTGCCAGCACCACCGCAGGGCGATCCTACGAGCAGTACTTC
>NA|TRBV30|NA|TRBJ2-5
CAWSVRGAREGETQYF
TGTGCCTGGAGTGTACGAGGAGCCCGGGAAGGCGAGACCCAGTACTTC
>NA|TRBV27|NA|TRBJ2-3
CASSQERTSTDTQYF
TGTGCCAGCAGTCAAGAGAGGACCAGCACAGATACGCAGTATTTT
>NA|TRBV5-5|NA|TRBJ1-6
CASSFEGVANSPLHF
TGTGCCAGCAGCTTCGAGGGTGTTGCCAATTCACCCCTCCACTTT
>NA|TRBV29-1|TRBD1|TRBJ1-4
CSVRQGTNEKLFF
TGCAGCGTTCGACAGGGGACTAATGAAAAACTGTTTTTT
>NA|TRBV5-4|NA|TRBJ2-5
CASSLDYGLGETQYF
TGTGCCAGCAGCTTGGATTACGGTTTGGGGGAGACCCAGTACTTC
>few|TRBV7-2|NA|TRBJ2-5
CASSLNGGAVETQYF
TGTGCCAGCAGCTTGAATGGGGGGGCAGTGGAGACCCAGTACTTC
>NA|TRBV7-9|TRBD2|TRBJ2-1
CASSLTGGGVSSYNEQFF
TGTGCCAGCAGCCTAACTGGCGGGGGGGTGAGCTCCTACAATGAGCAGTTCTTC
>NA|TRBV30|TRBD1|TRBJ1-4
CAWRSTGGGEKLFF
TGTGCCTGGAGGTCGACAGGGGGTGGTGAAAAACTGTTTTTT
>NA|TRBV5-5|NA|TRBJ1-2
CASSLSAGPRSGYTF
TGTGCCAGCAGCTTATCCGCAGGACCGAGAAGTGGCTACACCTTC
>NA|TRBV4-1|TRBD1|TRBJ2-2
CASSQGQGRRGELFF
TGCGCCAGCAGTCAGGGACAGGGGAGGAGGGGGGAGCTGTTTTTT
>NA|TRBV18|TRBD1|TRBJ1-2
CASSGTDYGYTF
TGTGCCAGCTCGGGGACAGACTATGGCTACACCTTC
>NA|TRBV18|TRBD2|TRBJ2-5
CASSPPSGGKPQETQYF
TGTGCCAGCTCACCACCGAGCGGGGGGAAACCTCAAGAGACCCAGTACTTC
>NA|TRBV19|TRBD1|TRBJ1-2
CASRLDRGYGYTF
TGTGCCAGTAGATTGGACAGGGGCTATGGCTACACCTTC
>NA|TRBV19|NA|TRBJ1-5
CASSTQGDGNQPQHF
TGTGCCAGTAGTACCCAGGGTGACGGCAATCAGCCCCAGCATTTT